A selection of T cell receptor beta chains follows, all from one sample in a study of response to subunit inactivated influenza vaccine. One entry per CDR3 protein results from TCRdb running MiXCR on the RT-PCR reads. The sample records about 540,000 distinct CDR3 sequences, under 25% being singletons. The same sample was also studied in work on T cells expressing NK-cell markers.

This specimen was CD4+ T cells sorted from PBMCs, taken 11 to 12 days after vaccination. All receptors come from a man aged 50-60 years who received an inactivated influenza vaccine. CDR3s include the opening cysteine and the closing phenylalanine or tryptophan. The D gene is left open where the match is weak. Where a row states a size, it is once, few, many or the class of an expanded clone; other rows omit it.

D: -; V: TRBV29-1; J: TRBJ2-1; size: -; CDR3: CSVVRTGSYNEQFF; DNA: TGCAGCGTCGTTAGGACGGGCTCCTACAATGAGCAGTTCTTC
D: TRBD1; V: TRBV12-3/TRBV12-4; J: TRBJ1-6; size: few; CDR3: CASTPGQYNSPLHF; DNA: TGTGCCAGCACCCCGGGACAGTATAATTCACCCCTCCACTTT
D: -; V: TRBV5-1; J: TRBJ1-4; size: few; CDR3: CASSLDPGNEKLFF; DNA: TGCGCCAGCAGCTTGGATCCAGGGAATGAAAAACTGTTTTTT
D: TRBD2; V: TRBV5-1; J: TRBJ2-7; size: few; CDR3: CASRSATGGYEQYF; DNA: TGCGCCAGCAGGAGTGCGACGGGGGGCTACGAGCAGTACTTC
D: -; V: TRBV20-1; J: TRBJ2-1; size: few; CDR3: CSLRRDEQFF; DNA: TGCAGTCTCCGTAGGGATGAGCAGTTCTTC
D: -; V: TRBV10-3; J: TRBJ2-2; size: -; CDR3: CAIHGQPYTGELFF; DNA: TGTGCCATTCACGGACAGCCGTACACCGGGGAGCTGTTTTTT
D: TRBD2; V: TRBV20-1; J: TRBJ2-3; size: -; CDR3: CSARKTSGGFTDTQYF; DNA: TGCAGTGCTAGGAAGACTAGCGGGGGGTTCACAGATACGCAGTATTTT
D: -; V: TRBV5-4; J: TRBJ2-1; size: -; CDR3: CASSLAGMVKENEQFF; DNA: TGTGCCAGCAGCTTGGCTGGGATGGTCAAGGAGAATGAGCAGTTCTTC
D: -; V: TRBV4-2; J: TRBJ1-3; size: few; CDR3: CASSQDFPGNTIYF; DNA: TGTGCCAGCAGCCAAGATTTCCCTGGAAACACCATATATTTT
D: TRBD1; V: TRBV4-3; J: TRBJ1-5; size: few; CDR3: CASSYIGQGRISNQPQHF; DNA: TGCGCCAGCAGCTACATCGGACAGGGACGGATTAGCAATCAGCCCCAGCATTTT
D: TRBD1; V: TRBV27; J: TRBJ1-1; size: many; CDR3: CASSPGTGRRGDTEAFF; DNA: TGTGCCAGCAGTCCAGGGACAGGGCGGAGGGGGGACACTGAAGCTTTCTTT
D: -; V: TRBV6-5; J: TRBJ1-6; size: -; CDR3: CASRGGESPLHF; DNA: TGTGCCAGCAGAGGAGGGGAATCACCCCTCCACTTT
D: -; V: TRBV18; J: TRBJ1-1; size: -; CDR3: CASSGPRNTEAFF; DNA: TGTGCCAGCTCAGGGCCACGGAACACTGAAGCTTTCTTT
D: -; V: TRBV7-2; J: TRBJ1-2; size: -; CDR3: CASSLWGYGYTF; DNA: TGTGCCAGCAGTCTCTGGGGCTATGGCTACACCTTC
D: TRBD1; V: TRBV12-3/TRBV12-4; J: TRBJ2-2; size: many; CDR3: CASSTTGMTGELFF; DNA: TGTGCCAGCAGCACGACAGGGATGACCGGGGAGCTGTTTTTT
D: -; V: TRBV5-8; J: TRBJ2-5; size: few; CDR3: CASSLFLGQTQYF; DNA: TGTGCCAGCAGCTTGTTCTTGGGGCAGACCCAGTACTTC
D: -; V: TRBV5-1; J: TRBJ2-1; size: -; CDR3: CASSWGEGGEQFF; DNA: TGCGCCAGCAGCTGGGGTGAGGGCGGGGAGCAGTTCTTC
D: TRBD1; V: TRBV28; J: TRBJ1-1; size: few; CDR3: CASSQTGGASTEAFF; DNA: TGTGCCAGCAGTCAAACAGGGGGCGCGTCCACTGAAGCTTTCTTT
D: -; V: TRBV12-3/TRBV12-4; J: TRBJ1-5; size: -; CDR3: CASSLKVRSGTNQPQHF; DNA: TGTGCCAGCAGTTTAAAGGTTCGATCCGGGACGAATCAGCCCCAGCATTTT
D: -; V: TRBV9; J: TRBJ2-6; size: -; CDR3: CASSVAPGANVLTF; DNA: TGTGCCAGCAGCGTAGCCCCAGGGGCCAACGTCCTGACTTTC
D: -; V: TRBV7-9; J: TRBJ2-2; size: few; CDR3: CASSLSLNTGELFF; DNA: TGTGCCAGCAGCCTTTCGCTAAACACCGGGGAGCTGTTTTTT
D: -; V: TRBV4-3; J: TRBJ1-4; size: -; CDR3: CASSQERRAGEKLFF; DNA: TGCGCCAGCAGCCAAGAAAGGAGGGCCGGTGAAAAACTGTTTTTT
D: -; V: TRBV12-3/TRBV12-4; J: TRBJ2-4; size: few; CDR3: CASSLGRNLAKNIQYF; DNA: TGTGCCAGCAGTTTGGGCAGAAATCTAGCCAAAAACATTCAGTACTTC
D: -; V: TRBV24-1; J: TRBJ2-2; size: -; CDR3: CATSDLSTGGGTGELFF; DNA: TGTGCCACCAGTGATTTGTCTACAGGGGGGGGCACCGGGGAGCTGTTTTTT
D: -; V: TRBV19; J: TRBJ1-6; size: few; CDR3: CASSRATANSPLHF; DNA: TGTGCCAGTAGCAGAGCTACCGCTAATTCACCCCTCCACTTT
D: -; V: TRBV21-1; J: TRBJ2-7; size: -; CDR3: CASSTVSGREVDEQYF; DNA: TGTGCCAGCAGCACGGTGAGCGGGAGAGAGGTGGACGAGCAGTACTTC
D: -; V: TRBV28; J: TRBJ2-5; size: few; CDR3: CASSSGARETQYF; DNA: TGTGCCAGCAGTTCAGGGGCCCGAGAGACCCAGTACTTC
D: TRBD2; V: TRBV6-2/TRBV6-3; J: TRBJ2-7; size: -; CDR3: CASSLRTSGSVYEQYF; DNA: TGTGCCAGCAGCTTGAGGACTAGCGGGAGTGTTTACGAGCAGTACTTC